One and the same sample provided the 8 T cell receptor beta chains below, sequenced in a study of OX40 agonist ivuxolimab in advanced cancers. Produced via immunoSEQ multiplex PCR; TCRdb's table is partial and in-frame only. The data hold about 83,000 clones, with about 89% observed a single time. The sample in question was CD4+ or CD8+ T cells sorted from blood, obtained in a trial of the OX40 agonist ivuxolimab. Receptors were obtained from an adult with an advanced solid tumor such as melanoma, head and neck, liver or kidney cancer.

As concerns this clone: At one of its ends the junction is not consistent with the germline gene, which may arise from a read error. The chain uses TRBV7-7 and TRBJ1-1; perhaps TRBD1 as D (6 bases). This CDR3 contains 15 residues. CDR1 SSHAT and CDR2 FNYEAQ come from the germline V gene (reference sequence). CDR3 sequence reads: CASSRTQGEDTEAFF. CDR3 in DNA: TGTGCTAGCAGCCGAACACAGGGAGAGGACACTGAAGCTTTCTTT.

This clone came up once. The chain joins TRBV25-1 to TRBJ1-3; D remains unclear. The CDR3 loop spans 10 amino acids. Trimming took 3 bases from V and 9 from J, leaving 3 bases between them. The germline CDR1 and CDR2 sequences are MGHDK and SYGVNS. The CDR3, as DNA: TGTGCCAGCAGTGAGGGCACCATATATTTT. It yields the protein CASSEGTIYF.

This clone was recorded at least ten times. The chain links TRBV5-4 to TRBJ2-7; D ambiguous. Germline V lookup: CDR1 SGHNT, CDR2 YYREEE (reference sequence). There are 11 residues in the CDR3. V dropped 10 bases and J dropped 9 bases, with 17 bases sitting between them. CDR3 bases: TGTGCCGCCGGCCTCCGTGACGGGCAGTACTTC. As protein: CAAGLRDGQYF. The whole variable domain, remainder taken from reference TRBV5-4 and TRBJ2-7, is ETGVTQSPTHLIKTRGQQVTLRCSSQSGHNTVSWYQQALGQGPQFIFQYYREEENGRGNFPPRFSGLQFPNYSSELNVNALELDDSALYLCAAGLRDGQYFGPGTRLTVT.

DNA for the CDR3: TGTGCCTGGACCCAGAAGTACTCGAACACTGAAGCTTTCTTT. Its protein is CAWTQKYSNTEAFF. The gene calls are TRBV30 and TRBJ1-1; no clear D. Trimming took 4 bases from V and 1 from J, leaving 13 bases between them. The CDR3 runs to 14 residues. The germline CDR1 and CDR2 sequences are GTSNPN and SVGIG (reference sequence).

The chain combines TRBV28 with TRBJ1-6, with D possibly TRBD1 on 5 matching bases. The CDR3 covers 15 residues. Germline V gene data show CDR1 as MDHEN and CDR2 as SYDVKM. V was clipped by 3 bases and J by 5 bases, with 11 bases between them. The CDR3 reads CASSLFGTDNSPLHF. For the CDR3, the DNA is TGTGCCAGCAGTTTGTTCGGGACGGATAATTCACCCCTCCACTTT.

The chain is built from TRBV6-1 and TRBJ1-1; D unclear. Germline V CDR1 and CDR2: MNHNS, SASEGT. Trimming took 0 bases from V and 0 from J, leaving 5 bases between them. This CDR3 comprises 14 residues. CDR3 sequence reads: CASSEARLNTEAFF. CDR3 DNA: TGTGCCAGCAGTGAAGCGCGGCTGAACACTGAAGCTTTCTTT.

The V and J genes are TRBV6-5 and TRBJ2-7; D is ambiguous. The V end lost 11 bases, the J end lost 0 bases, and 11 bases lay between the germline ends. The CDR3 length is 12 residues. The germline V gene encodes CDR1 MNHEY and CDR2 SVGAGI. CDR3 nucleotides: TGTGCCTTATCACTGAGCTCCTACGAGCAGTACGTC. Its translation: CALSLSSYEQYV.

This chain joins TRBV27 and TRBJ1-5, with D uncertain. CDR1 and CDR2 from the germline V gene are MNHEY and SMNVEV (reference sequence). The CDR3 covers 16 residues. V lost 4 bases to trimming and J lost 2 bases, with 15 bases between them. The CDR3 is CASSYTTRSGNQPQHF. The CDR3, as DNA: TGTGCCAGCAGTTATACGACCCGGTCGGGCAATCAGCCCCAGCATTTT.